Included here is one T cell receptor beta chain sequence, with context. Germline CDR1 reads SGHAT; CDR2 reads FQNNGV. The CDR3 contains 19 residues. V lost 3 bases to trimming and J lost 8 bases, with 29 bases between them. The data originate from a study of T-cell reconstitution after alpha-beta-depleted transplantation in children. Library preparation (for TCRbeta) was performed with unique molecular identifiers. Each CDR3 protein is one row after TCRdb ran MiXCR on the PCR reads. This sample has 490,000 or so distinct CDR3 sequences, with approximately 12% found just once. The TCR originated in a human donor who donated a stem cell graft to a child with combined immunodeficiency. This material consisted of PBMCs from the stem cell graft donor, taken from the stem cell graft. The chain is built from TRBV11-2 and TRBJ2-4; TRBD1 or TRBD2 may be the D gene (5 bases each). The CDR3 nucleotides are TGTGCCAGCAGCTTCGAGGGGCCGGTTATGGTGGGACGGGGAGACATTCAGTACTTC. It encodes CASSFEGPVMVGRGDIQYF.